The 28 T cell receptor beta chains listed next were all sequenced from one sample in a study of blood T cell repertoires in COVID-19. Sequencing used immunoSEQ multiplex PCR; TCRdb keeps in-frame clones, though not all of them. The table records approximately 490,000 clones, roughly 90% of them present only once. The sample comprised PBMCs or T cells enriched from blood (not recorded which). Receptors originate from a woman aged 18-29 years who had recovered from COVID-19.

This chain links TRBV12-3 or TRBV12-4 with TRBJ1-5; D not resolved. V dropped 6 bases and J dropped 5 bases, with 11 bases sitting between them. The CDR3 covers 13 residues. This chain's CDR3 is CASSLRGDQPQHF. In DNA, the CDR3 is TGTGCCAGCAGCCTACGCGGGGATCAGCCCCAGCATTTT.

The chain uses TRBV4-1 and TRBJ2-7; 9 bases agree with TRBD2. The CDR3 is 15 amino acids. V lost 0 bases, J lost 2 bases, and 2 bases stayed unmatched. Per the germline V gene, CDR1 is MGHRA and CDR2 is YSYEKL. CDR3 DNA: TGCGCCAGCAGCCAAGACAGCGGGGGGCCCTACGAGCAGTACTTC. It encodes CASSQDSGGPYEQYF.

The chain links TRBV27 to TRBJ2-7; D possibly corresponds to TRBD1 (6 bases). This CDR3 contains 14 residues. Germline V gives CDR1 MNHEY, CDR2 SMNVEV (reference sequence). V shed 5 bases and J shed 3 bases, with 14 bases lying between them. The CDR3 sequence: CASSPRTANYEQYF. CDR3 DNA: TGTGCCAGCAGTCCCAGGACAGCGAACTACGAGCAGTACTTC.

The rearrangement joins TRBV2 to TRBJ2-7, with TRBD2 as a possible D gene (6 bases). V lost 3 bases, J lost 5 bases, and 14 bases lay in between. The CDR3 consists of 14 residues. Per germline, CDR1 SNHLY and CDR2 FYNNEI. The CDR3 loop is CASSDRTSLDEQYF. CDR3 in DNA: TGTGCCAGCAGTGATAGAACTAGCTTAGACGAGCAGTACTTC.

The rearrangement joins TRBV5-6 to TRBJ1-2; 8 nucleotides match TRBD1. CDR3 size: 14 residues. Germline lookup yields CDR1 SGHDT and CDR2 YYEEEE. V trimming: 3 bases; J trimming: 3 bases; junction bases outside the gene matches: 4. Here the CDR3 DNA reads TGTGCCAGCAGCTCCCGACAGGGGTACTATGGCTACACCTTC. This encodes CASSSRQGYYGYTF.

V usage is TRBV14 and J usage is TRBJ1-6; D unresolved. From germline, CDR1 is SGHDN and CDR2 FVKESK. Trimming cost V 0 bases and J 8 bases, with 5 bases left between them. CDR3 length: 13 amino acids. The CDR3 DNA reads TGTGCCAGCAGCCAAGATCTTCATTCACCCCTCCACTTT. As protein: CASSQDLHSPLHF. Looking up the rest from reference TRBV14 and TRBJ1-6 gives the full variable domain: EAGVTQFPSHSVIEKGQTVTLRCDPISGHDNLYWYRRVMGKEIKFLLHFVKESKQDESGMPNNRFLAERTGGTYSTLKVQPAELEDSGVYFCASSQDLHSPLHFGNGTRLTVT.

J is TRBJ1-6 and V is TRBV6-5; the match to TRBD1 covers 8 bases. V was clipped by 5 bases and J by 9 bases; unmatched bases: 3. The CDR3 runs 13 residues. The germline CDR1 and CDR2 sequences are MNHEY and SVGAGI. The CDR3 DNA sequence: TGTGCCAGCAGTCGACAGGGGAGTTCACCCCTCCACTTT. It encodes CASSRQGSSPLHF.

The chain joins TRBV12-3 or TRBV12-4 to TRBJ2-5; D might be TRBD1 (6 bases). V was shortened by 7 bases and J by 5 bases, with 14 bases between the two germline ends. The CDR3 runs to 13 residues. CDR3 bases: TGTGCCAGCAACTTTGGGGGCGGGGAGACCCAGTACTTC. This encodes CASNFGGGETQYF.

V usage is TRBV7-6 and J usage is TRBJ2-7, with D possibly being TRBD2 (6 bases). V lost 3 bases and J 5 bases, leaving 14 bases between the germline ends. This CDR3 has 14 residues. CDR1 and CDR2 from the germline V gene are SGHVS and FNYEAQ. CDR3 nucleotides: TGTGCCAGCAGCTTTAGTTCCGGGGGAAACGAGCAGTACTTC. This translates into CASSFSSGGNEQYF. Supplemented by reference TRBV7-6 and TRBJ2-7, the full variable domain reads GAGVSQSPRYKVTKRGQDVALRCDPISGHVSLYWYRQALGQGPEFLTYFNYEAQQDKSGLPNDRFSAERPEGSISTLTIQRTEQRDSAMYRCASSFSSGGNEQYFGPGTRLTVT.

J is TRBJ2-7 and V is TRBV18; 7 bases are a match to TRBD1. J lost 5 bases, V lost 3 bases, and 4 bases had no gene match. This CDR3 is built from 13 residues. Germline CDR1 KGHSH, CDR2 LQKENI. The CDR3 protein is CASSPSGGHEQYF. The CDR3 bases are TGTGCCAGCTCACCGTCAGGGGGACACGAGCAGTACTTC.

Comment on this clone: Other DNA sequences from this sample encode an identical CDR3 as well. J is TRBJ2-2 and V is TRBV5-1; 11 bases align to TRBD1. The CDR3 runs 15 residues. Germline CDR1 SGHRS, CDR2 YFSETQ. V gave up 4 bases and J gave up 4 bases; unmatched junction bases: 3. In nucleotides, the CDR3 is TGCGCCAGCAGCGGACAGGGGGCAGGCACCGGGGAGCTGTTTTTT. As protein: CASSGQGAGTGELFF.

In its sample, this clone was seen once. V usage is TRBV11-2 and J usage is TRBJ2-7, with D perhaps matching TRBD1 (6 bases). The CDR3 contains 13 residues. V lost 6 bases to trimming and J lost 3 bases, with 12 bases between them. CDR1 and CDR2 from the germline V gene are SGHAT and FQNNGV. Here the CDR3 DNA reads TGTGCCAGCAGTCGATACAGGGACTACGAGCAGTACTTC. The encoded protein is CASSRYRDYEQYF.

The CDR3 here is CASSQGRSGEQFF. The DNA for the CDR3 is TGTGCCAGCAGCCAAGGCAGGTCGGGGGAGCAGTTCTTC. This chain links TRBV3-1 (or the pseudogene TRBV3-2) with TRBJ2-1, with a weak D call TRBD2 (5 bases). The CDR3 runs 13 residues. Trimming removed 1 base at V and 10 bases at J, with 11 bases between. The germline gives CDR1 LGHDT, CDR2 YNNKEL (reference sequence).

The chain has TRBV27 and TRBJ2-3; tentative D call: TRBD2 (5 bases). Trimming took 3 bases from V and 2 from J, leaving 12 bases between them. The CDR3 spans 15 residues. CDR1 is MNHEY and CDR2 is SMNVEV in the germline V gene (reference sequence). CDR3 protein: CASSFREGITDTQYF. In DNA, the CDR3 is TGTGCCAGCAGTTTTCGCGAGGGTATCACAGATACGCAGTATTTT.

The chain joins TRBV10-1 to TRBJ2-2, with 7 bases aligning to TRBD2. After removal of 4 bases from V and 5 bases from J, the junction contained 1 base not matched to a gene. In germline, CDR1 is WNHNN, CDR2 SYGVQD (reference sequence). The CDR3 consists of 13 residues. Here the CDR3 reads CASSAGGTGELFF. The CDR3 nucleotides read TGCGCCAGCAGTGCCGGGGGGACCGGGGAGCTGTTTTTT.

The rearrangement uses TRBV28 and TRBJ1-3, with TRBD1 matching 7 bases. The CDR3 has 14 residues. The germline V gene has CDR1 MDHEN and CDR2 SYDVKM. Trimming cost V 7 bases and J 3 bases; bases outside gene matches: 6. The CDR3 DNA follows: TGTGCCAGCACCCCCGGGACAGATGGAAACACCATATATTTT. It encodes CASTPGTDGNTIYF.

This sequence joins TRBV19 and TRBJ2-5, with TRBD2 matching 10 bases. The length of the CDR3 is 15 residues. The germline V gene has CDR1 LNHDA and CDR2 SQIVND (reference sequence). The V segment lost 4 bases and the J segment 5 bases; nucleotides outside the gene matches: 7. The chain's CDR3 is CASSREAGGQETQYF. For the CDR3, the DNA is TGTGCCAGTAGTAGGGAAGCGGGGGGGCAGGAGACCCAGTACTTC.

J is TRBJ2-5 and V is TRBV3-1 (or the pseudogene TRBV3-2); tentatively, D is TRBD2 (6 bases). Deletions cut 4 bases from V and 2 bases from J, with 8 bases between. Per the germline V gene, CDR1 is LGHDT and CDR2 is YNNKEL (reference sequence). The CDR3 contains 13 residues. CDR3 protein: CASSLAVQETQYF. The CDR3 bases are TGTGCCAGCAGCCTAGCGGTACAAGAGACCCAGTACTTC.

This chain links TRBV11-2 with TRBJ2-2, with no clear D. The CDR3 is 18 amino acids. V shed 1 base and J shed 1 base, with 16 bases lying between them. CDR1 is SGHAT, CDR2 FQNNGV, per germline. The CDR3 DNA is TGTGCCAGCAGCTTAGTAGTTTTTTATACGGGGAACACCGGGGAGCTGTTTTTT. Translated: CASSLVVFYTGNTGELFF.

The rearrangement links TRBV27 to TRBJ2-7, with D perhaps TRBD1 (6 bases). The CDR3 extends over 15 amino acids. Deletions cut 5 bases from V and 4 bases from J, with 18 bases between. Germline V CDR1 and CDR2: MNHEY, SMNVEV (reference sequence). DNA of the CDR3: TGTGCCAGCAGTCCTCCCGGTGGACAGAGTTACGAGCAGTACTTC. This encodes CASSPPGGQSYEQYF.

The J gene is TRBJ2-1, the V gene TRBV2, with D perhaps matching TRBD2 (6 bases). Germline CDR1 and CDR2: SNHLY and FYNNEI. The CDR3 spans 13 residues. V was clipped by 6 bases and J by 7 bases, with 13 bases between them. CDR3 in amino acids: CASSQGLPNEQFF. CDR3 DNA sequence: TGTGCCAGCAGCCAGGGACTTCCAAATGAGCAGTTCTTC. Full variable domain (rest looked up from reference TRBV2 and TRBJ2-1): EPEVTQTPSHQVTQMGQEVILRCVPISNHLYFYWYRQILGQKVEFLVSFYNNEISEKSEIFDDQFSVERPDGSNFTLKIRSTKLEDSAMYFCASSQGLPNEQFFGPGTRLTVL.

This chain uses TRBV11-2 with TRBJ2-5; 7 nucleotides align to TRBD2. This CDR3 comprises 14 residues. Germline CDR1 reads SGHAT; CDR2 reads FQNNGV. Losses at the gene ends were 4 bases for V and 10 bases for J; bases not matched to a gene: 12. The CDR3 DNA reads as TGTGCCAGCAGCTCCCTCCGGGGGGTGGGGGACCAGTACTTC. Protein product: CASSSLRGVGDQYF.

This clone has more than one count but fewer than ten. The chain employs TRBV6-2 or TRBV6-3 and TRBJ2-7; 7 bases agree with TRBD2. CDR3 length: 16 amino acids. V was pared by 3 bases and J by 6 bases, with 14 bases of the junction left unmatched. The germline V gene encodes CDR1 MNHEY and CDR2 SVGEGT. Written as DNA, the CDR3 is TGTGCCAGCAGTTATTACCGGACTAGTCATACTCGCGAGCAGTACTTC. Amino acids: CASSYYRTSHTREQYF.

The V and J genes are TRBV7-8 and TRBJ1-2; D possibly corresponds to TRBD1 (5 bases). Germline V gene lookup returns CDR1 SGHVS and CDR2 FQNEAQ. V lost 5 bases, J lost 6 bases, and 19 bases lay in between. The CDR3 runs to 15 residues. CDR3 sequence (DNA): TGTGCCAGCAGCACAAGGACCCGGGGGAATCATGGCTACACCTTC. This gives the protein CASSTRTRGNHGYTF.

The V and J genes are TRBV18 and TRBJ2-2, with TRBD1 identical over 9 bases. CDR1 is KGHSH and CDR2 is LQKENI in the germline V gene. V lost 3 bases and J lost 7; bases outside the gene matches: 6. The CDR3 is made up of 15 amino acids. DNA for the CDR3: TGTGCCAGCTCACCTTGGACAGGGGAGAGCGGGGAGCTGTTTTTT. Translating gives CASSPWTGESGELFF.

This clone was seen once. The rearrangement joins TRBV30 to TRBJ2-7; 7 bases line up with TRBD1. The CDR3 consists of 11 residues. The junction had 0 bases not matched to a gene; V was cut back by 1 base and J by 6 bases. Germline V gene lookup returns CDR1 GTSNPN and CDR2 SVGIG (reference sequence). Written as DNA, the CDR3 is TGTGCCTGGAGTGCAGGGGGCGAGCAGTACTTC. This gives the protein CAWSAGGEQYF.

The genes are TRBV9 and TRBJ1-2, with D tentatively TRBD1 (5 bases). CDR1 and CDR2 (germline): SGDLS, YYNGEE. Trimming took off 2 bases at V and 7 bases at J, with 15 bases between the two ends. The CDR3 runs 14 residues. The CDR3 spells CASSVKYPQGGYTF. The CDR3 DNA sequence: TGTGCCAGCAGCGTTAAATACCCTCAGGGTGGCTACACCTTC. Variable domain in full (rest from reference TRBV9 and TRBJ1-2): DSGVTQTPKHLITATGQRVTLRCSPRSGDLSVYWYQQSLDQGLQFLIQYYNGEERAKGNILERFSAQQFPDLHSELNLSSLELGDSALYFCASSVKYPQGGYTFGSGTRLTVV.

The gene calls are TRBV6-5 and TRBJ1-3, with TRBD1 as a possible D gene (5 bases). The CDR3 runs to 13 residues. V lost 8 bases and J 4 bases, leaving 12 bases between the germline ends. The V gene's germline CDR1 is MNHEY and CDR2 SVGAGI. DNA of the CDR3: TGTGCCAGCGGAGGGACCGCCGGAAACACCATATATTTT. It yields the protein CASGGTAGNTIYF.